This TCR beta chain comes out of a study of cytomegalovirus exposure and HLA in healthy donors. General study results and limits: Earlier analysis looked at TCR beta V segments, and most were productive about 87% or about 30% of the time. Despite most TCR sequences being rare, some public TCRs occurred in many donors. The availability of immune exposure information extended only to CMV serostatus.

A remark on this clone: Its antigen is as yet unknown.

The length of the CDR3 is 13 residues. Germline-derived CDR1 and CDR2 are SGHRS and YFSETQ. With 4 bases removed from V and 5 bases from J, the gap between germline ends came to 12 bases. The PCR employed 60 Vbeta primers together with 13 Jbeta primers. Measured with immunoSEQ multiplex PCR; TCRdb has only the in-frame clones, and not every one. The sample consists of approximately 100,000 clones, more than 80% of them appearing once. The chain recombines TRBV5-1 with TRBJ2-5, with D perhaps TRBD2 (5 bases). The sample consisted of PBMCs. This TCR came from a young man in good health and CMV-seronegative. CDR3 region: CASSPRTGETQYF. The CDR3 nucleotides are TGCGCCAGCAGCCCGCGGACTGGGGAGACCCAGTACTTC.